Each of the 2 T cell receptor beta chains below was sequenced from the same sample in a study of shared clonotypes between healthy human individuals. Sequencing used immunoSEQ multiplex PCR; TCRdb keeps in-frame clones, though not all of them. The table includes millions of clones, around nine tenths detected once. Sequencing input: naive CD4+ T cells sorted from blood. The subset denotes: CD45RA+ positively selected. The receptors come from a man aged 18-30 years in good health.

The genes are TRBV28 and TRBJ2-7; TRBD1 matches at 7 bases. After removal of 3 bases from V and 10 bases from J, the junction contained 6 bases not matched to a gene. Germline CDR1 MDHEN, CDR2 SYDVKM. The CDR3 is made up of 12 amino acids. The CDR3 spells CASSFRQGPQYF. CDR3 DNA sequence: TGTGCCAGCAGTTTCCGACAGGGCCCCCAGTACTTC.

V gene TRBV9 combines with J gene TRBJ2-3; possibly TRBD2 for D (6 bases). Trimming took off 0 bases at V and 0 bases at J, with 20 bases between the two ends. Germline assignment: CDR1 SGDLS and CDR2 YYNGEE. There are 19 residues in the CDR3. The CDR3 here is CASSVAPGAQSTSTDTQYF. The CDR3 bases are TGTGCCAGCAGCGTAGCACCGGGAGCACAGAGCACTAGCACAGATACGCAGTATTTT.